Sequencing of this T cell receptor beta chain was carried out in a study of tumor-infiltrating lymphocytes in primary liver carcinoma (dated by TCRdb to between 2016 and 2019). General notes on the study: Of the five patients (three men and two women, aged 30 to 69 years), four had hepatocellular carcinoma and one had combined HCC and intrahepatic cholangiocarcinoma. The five patients had tumors staged T1-T3 N0M0, with maximum diameters ranging from roughly 4.2 to 11 cm. Each sample produced about 3.5 to 8 million productive TCRbeta reads, and read depth showed no significant difference between tissue types. Across five regions of each liver tumor, along with adjacent normal tissue and blood, the study brought together TCRbeta repertoire sequencing, expression microarrays and whole-exome sequencing. A total of roughly 35 specimens from 5 patients underwent TCRbeta repertoire sequencing, comprising 25 tumor regions, 5 adjacent noncancerous liver tissues and 5 peripheral blood samples. Technical replicate repertoires showed high reproducibility, with mean shared-clone rates approximately 0.89 and correlation coefficients above 0.95.

The research as a whole found: With just four to six patients in the study, the authors point out that the findings should be validated in a larger study. The top 250 clones accounted for a significantly greater share of the repertoire in tumors than in blood (p = 0.039). Only the TCR beta chain was sequenced, which likely underestimates true repertoire diversity because unpaired alpha chains were not captured. Comparison of CD4+ and CD8+ T cell repertoires was precluded by the use of bulk unsorted samples. Consistent with antigen-driven expansion, pairs of tumor regions showed higher repertoire overlap (mean roughly 36%) than either tumor-adjacent pairs (around 17%) or tumor-blood pairs (roughly 14%).

TCRbeta-specific cDNA was reverse-transcribed from approximately 500 ng total RNA using a constant-region primer and ProtoScript II reverse transcriptase. Three nested multiplex PCR rounds, following a slightly modified ARM-PCR procedure, were used to build the TCRbeta libraries. Each of the first two PCR rounds ran for 10 cycles and used multiplex TRBV1-TRBV30 forward primers together with a Cbeta reverse primer. Sample barcodes and Illumina adapters were attached in a final 25-cycle PCR using Deep VentR polymerase. Before sequencing, amplicons between 200 and 500 bp were purified from gel using a QIAquick gel extraction kit. The TCRbeta amplicons were sequenced with 250-bp paired-end reads on an Illumina HiSeq 2500. Per the authors' processing: Quality trimming of reads was performed with Trimmomatic v0.33, and paired reads were merged with FLASH v1.2.11 so that full CDR3 sequences could be recovered. MiGEC v1.2.1b assigned V, D and J germline segments to the rearranged TCRbeta sequences. Clonotype statistics and Shannon-Wiener diversity indices were computed with VDJtools v1.0.0. Except for diversity analysis, only each sample's 250 most abundant clonotypes were used in subsequent analyses to reduce sampling bias. TCRdb reran the public reads through fastp at Q25 and MiXCR, keeping productive beta chains. Every distinct CDR3 protein forms one entry, paired with its most common genes and DNA. For this entry, the V and J calls and clone size follow TCRdb and not the study's own pipeline. Here the sample has approximately 88,000 distinct CDR3 sequences; roughly 70% occur a single time. The leading ten clones occupy 27% of the sample.

Concerning this clonotype itself: This receptor's antigen is unknown. A read error may produce the germline difference seen at one junction end.

Without any cell sorting, total RNA and DNA were co-extracted from 20-30 mg of bulk tissue using the AllPrep DNA/RNA mini kit. Roughly five patients with histopathologically diagnosed primary liver carcinoma underwent surgical resection in China between late 2015 and early 2016. Patients had chronic HBV infection and were treatment-naive at sampling. Fresh tumor and adjacent tissue pieces were bisected, with one half stored in RNAlater at -80 degrees C and the other half sent for histology. The CDR3 numbers 14 residues from cysteine through phenylalanine. Just CDR3 DNA is preserved here, 42 bases in frame from base 1. CDR1 and CDR2 are read off the germline V gene as SGHAT and FQNNGV.

This TCR came from a man aged 40-49 years with primary liver carcinoma and hepatitis B virus infection. The sequenced material came from tumor-adjacent normal liver tissue. The rearrangement joined TRBV11-2 to TRBJ2-7; no confident D gene assignment can be made. The CDR3 here reads CANNLTDTAYEQYF. The DNA is as follows: TGTGCCAACAACTTAACTGACACTGCCTACGAGCAGTACTTT.